This record concerns one T cell receptor (beta chain) sequence. The antigen is not known. These data originate in a study of monozygotic twins with inflammatory bowel disease. Study results and limitations: Healthy co-twins, by inverse Simpson, had higher TCRbeta diversity than their siblings with IBD. Especially where disease activity was present, IBD patients had fewer clonotypes in common with others than healthy twins did. Immunosuppressive treatment differences may have increased patient repertoire variability.

For every sample, eight separate reactions were used to make cDNA. From the 5' RACE reads, TCRdb lists one entry per CDR3 protein and no DNA. This sample's table has 330,000 or so distinct CDR3 sequences. Sequencing was performed on blood. This TCR was sampled from a human donor with ulcerative colitis or Crohn's disease, or a healthy co-twin of an affected twin (not recorded which).

The CDR3: CASSPTGTGVRHQYF. The chain joins TRBV7-2 to TRBJ2-7; as DNA is missing, the TRBD1 call by TCRdb cannot be tested. Germline CDR1 and CDR2: SGHTA and FQGNSA. The length of the CDR3 is 15 residues. Complete variable domain (other parts from reference TRBV7-2 and TRBJ2-7): GAGVSQSPSNKVTEKGKDVELRCDPISGHTALYWYRQSLGQGLEFLIYFQGNSAPDKSGLPSDRFSAERTGGSVSTLTIQRTQQEDSAVYLCASSPTGTGVRHQYFGPGTRLTVT.